This T cell receptor beta chain derives from a study of response to subunit inactivated influenza vaccine. The V segment lost 3 bases and the J segment 3 bases; nucleotides outside the gene matches: 9. The CDR3 has 15 amino acids. Germline CDR1 reads SGHRS; CDR2 reads YFSETQ. With respect to this clonotype: Its antigen is unidentified.

Study conclusions and caveats: A suggestion made by the authors is that each seasonal influenza vaccination recruits few new T cells.

TCRdb recomputed calls from the RT-PCR reads with MiXCR, one row per CDR3 protein. The table has 650,000 to 850,000 distinct CDR3 sequences, approximately 13% seen once. The TCR originated in a man aged 45-65 years who received an inactivated influenza vaccine. The specimen comprised PBMCs from blood, sampled about 14 days before vaccination. The chain has TRBV5-1 and TRBJ2-7; 7 nucleotides match TRBD1. Here the CDR3 reads CASSSSRDSFYEQYF. Written as DNA, the CDR3 is TGCGCCAGCAGCTCGAGTCGGGACAGTTTCTACGAGCAGTACTTC.